Listed below are T cell receptor beta chains from one sample, sequenced in a study of immune characterization of retroperitoneal liposarcoma. TCRdb re-derived calls from the PCR reads in MiXCR, one entry per CDR3 protein. This table has around 10,000 distinct CDR3 sequences, 25% to 35% appearing once. Sequenced sample: tumor tissue. The receptors stem from a male donor with retroperitoneal liposarcoma. CDR3s include the opening cysteine and the closing phenylalanine or tryptophan. The D gene is left open where the match is weak. Some rows mark clone size as missing; the rest say once, few, many or name a class of expanded clone.

clone size,J gene,D gene,V gene,CDR3 protein,CDR3 DNA
NA,TRBJ1-5,NA,TRBV6-6,CASSYRGNQPQHF,TGTGCCAGCAGTTACAGAGGCAATCAGCCCCAGCATTTT
NA,TRBJ1-2,NA,TRBV12-3/TRBV12-4,CASSPPGRSYGYTF,TGTGCCAGCAGTCCTCCGGGACGTAGCTATGGCTACACCTTC
medium-sized,TRBJ2-1,TRBD1,TRBV6-1,CARDRTGFYYEQFF,TGTGCCAGGGATCGGACAGGCTTCTACTACGAGCAGTTCTTC
medium-sized,TRBJ2-7,TRBD2,TRBV7-2,CASSLVGASGRGNEQYF,TGTGCCAGCAGCTTAGTCGGGGCTAGCGGGAGAGGGAATGAGCAGTACTTC
NA,TRBJ2-1,TRBD1,TRBV6-1,CASSAYRGNNNEQFF,TGTGCCAGCAGTGCCTACAGGGGTAACAACAATGAGCAGTTCTTC
NA,TRBJ2-3,NA,TRBV7-2,CASSFMSPDTQYF,TGTGCCAGCAGCTTTATGAGTCCAGATACGCAGTATTTT
NA,TRBJ1-2,NA,TRBV23-1,CASRVWYGYTF,TGCGCCAGCAGGGTTTGGTATGGCTACACCTTC
few,TRBJ2-4,NA,TRBV7-6,CASSSHLAEQYF,TGTGCCAGCAGCTCGCACCTGGCGGAGCAGTACTTC
few,TRBJ2-5,NA,TRBV12-3/TRBV12-4,CASCYSTTQETQYF,TGTGCCAGCTGTTATTCGACCACCCAAGAGACCCAGTACTTC
NA,TRBJ2-3,TRBD2,TRBV4-1,CASSQFGGLAGGTDTQYF,TGCGCCAGCAGCCAATTCGGCGGTCTAGCGGGGGGCACAGATACGCAGTATTTT
many,TRBJ2-1,TRBD2,TRBV7-2,CASSSGTSGRLNEQFF,TGTGCCAGCAGCTCTGGGACTAGCGGGAGACTCAATGAGCAGTTCTTC
NA,TRBJ2-5,TRBD2,TRBV10-3,CATGLAGRETQYF,TGTGCCACGGGACTAGCGGGCAGGGAGACCCAGTACTTC
many,TRBJ2-2,TRBD2,TRBV7-8,CASKERASGRTAGELFF,TGTGCCAGCAAGGAGAGGGCTAGCGGGAGAACGGCCGGGGAGCTGTTTTTT
few,TRBJ2-7,TRBD1,TRBV7-6,CASSRTGKYNEQYF,TGTGCCAGCAGTAGGACAGGGAAATACAATGAGCAGTACTTC
few,TRBJ2-5,TRBD2,TRBV6-1,CATSRSSGGFQETQYF,TGTGCCACCTCCAGATCTAGCGGGGGTTTCCAAGAGACCCAGTACTTC
NA,TRBJ2-3,NA,TRBV6-1,CASSNQAPSRDTQYF,TGTGCCAGCAGTAATCAAGCACCTTCGAGAGATACGCAGTATTTT
NA,TRBJ2-1,NA,TRBV6-1,CASIRGGAYNEQFF,TGTGCCAGCATACGAGGGGGGGCCTACAATGAGCAGTTCTTC
medium-sized,TRBJ2-7,TRBD2,TRBV6-1,CASEREGYEQYF,TGTGCCAGCGAGCGGGAGGGGTACGAGCAGTACTTC
NA,TRBJ1-5,NA,TRBV6-1,CASSEELRILNQPQHF,TGTGCCAGCAGTGAAGAACTACGGATTCTGAATCAGCCCCAGCATTTT
medium-sized,TRBJ2-4,NA,TRBV7-9,CASSHERSNEQYF,TGTGCCAGCAGTCACGAACGGTCAAATGAGCAGTACTTC
medium-sized,TRBJ2-7,NA,TRBV6-1,CVAGAGERGNEQYF,TGTGTAGCCGGCGCGGGGGAGAGGGGGAATGAGCAGTACTTC
NA,TRBJ2-1,TRBD1,TRBV7-6,CASSLEPGQGAFEQFF,TGTGCCAGCAGCTTGGAACCGGGACAGGGGGCTTTTGAGCAGTTCTTC
NA,TRBJ2-7,NA,TRBV4-1,CASSQDRGAYEQYF,TGCGCCAGCAGCCAAGATCGCGGAGCCTACGAGCAGTACTTC
NA,TRBJ2-5,TRBD2,TRBV6-2/TRBV6-3,CASGKLAGGPGETQYF,TGTGCCAGCGGTAAATTAGCGGGAGGGCCCGGGGAGACCCAGTACTTC
many,TRBJ2-1,NA,TRBV6-1,CASSYADEQFF,TGTGCCAGCAGTTATGCGGATGAGCAGTTCTTC
few,TRBJ1-2,TRBD1,TRBV6-1,CASRTTGEIGYTF,TGTGCCAGCAGGACGACAGGGGAGATAGGCTACACCTTC
once,TRBJ2-7,TRBD2,TRBV6-1,CASSPRTSNYNEQYF,TGTGCCAGCAGTCCTCGGACTAGTAACTACAATGAGCAGTACTTC
medium-sized,TRBJ2-2,TRBD1,TRBV6-1,CASSEAGQGTGELFF,TGTGCCAGCAGTGAAGCGGGACAGGGCACCGGGGAGCTGTTTTTT
NA,TRBJ1-5,TRBD1,TRBV6-1,CASSRGGGTDNQPQHF,TGTGCCAGCAGCCGAGGGGGCGGGACAGACAATCAGCCCCAGCATTTT
medium-sized,TRBJ2-7,NA,TRBV12-3/TRBV12-4,CASSFRGTATSEQYF,TGTGCCAGCAGTTTTCGGGGGACAGCAACAAGCGAGCAGTACTTC
few,TRBJ2-1,NA,TRBV27,CASSSTGAGENEQFF,TGTGCCAGCAGTTCCACCGGGGCCGGGGAGAATGAGCAGTTCTTC
many,TRBJ2-5,NA,TRBV7-6,CASSLERGQETQYF,TGTGCCAGCAGCTTAGAACGGGGGCAAGAGACCCAGTACTTC
NA,TRBJ2-1,NA,TRBV24-1,CATSDFRDASHRDEQFF,TGTGCCACCAGTGATTTCCGAGATGCCTCCCATCGGGATGAGCAGTTCTTC
NA,TRBJ2-7,NA,TRBV7-2,CASSGRRNEQYF,TGTGCCAGCAGCGGGAGGAGGAACGAGCAGTACTTC
few,TRBJ2-7,NA,TRBV6-1,CASSDRVEGLYEQYF,TGTGCCAGCAGTGACCGGGTCGAGGGGCTCTACGAGCAGTACTTC
many,TRBJ1-4,NA,TRBV7-6,CASSSSGRSEKLFF,TGTGCCAGCAGCTCCTCAGGGAGGAGTGAAAAACTGTTTTTT
medium-sized,TRBJ2-1,NA,TRBV7-2,CASSFGQPGETQFF,TGTGCCAGCAGCTTTGGGCAGCCGGGGGAGACCCAGTTCTTC
many,TRBJ2-7,NA,TRBV6-6,CASSYKGLYEQYF,TGTGCCAGCAGTTACAAGGGCCTCTACGAGCAGTACTTC
medium-sized,TRBJ2-1,TRBD2,TRBV7-2,CASSLAPTSGKGNEQFF,TGTGCCAGCAGCTTAGCCCCAACTAGCGGGAAAGGGAATGAGCAGTTCTTC
NA,TRBJ2-5,NA,TRBV10-3,CAISGGPGAYQETQYF,TGTGCCATCAGTGGCGGCCCAGGGGCGTACCAAGAGACCCAGTACTTC
NA,TRBJ2-5,NA,TRBV12-3/TRBV12-4,CASSSTEYF,TGTGCCAGCAGTTCGACGGAGTACTTC
NA,TRBJ2-2,NA,TRBV27,CASKGTPNTGELFF,TGTGCCAGCAAGGGGACTCCGAACACCGGGGAGCTGTTTTTT
NA,TRBJ1-1,NA,TRBV10-1,CASSENGPENAEAFF,TGCGCCAGCAGTGAAAACGGCCCCGAGAACGCTGAAGCTTTCTTT
NA,TRBJ2-5,TRBD2,TRBV27,CASSQTSGALNEQYF,TGTGCCAGCAGTCAAACTAGCGGGGCTTTAAATGAGCAGTACTTC
NA,TRBJ2-1,TRBD1,TRBV7-8,CASSLVRGLMETQFF,TGTGCCAGCAGCTTAGTTAGGGGGCTAATGGAGACCCAGTTCTTC
few,TRBJ2-1,TRBD1,TRBV12-3/TRBV12-4,CASSINRGRGIQTQFF,TGTGCCAGCAGCATAAACCGGGGCAGGGGGATTCAGACCCAGTTCTTC
NA,TRBJ2-7,NA,TRBV24-1,CATSEPQRRVTYEQYF,TGTGCCACCAGTGAGCCCCAGCGTAGAGTAACCTACGAGCAGTACTTC
NA,TRBJ1-1,NA,TRBV6-6,CASRGLNMNTEAFF,TGTGCCAGCAGAGGTCTAAACATGAACACTGAAGCTTTCTTT
NA,TRBJ2-1,TRBD2,TRBV6-1,CASTPRVGGDEQFF,TGTGCCAGCACCCCCAGGGTCGGGGGGGACGAGCAGTTCTTC
many,TRBJ2-7,NA,TRBV12-3/TRBV12-4,CASTISGTYNEQYF,TGTGCCAGCACCATTAGCGGAACCTACAATGAGCAGTACTTC
medium-sized,TRBJ2-7,TRBD1,TRBV7-2,CASSLAGTGTEQYF,TGTGCCAGCAGCTTAGCGGGGACAGGGACGGAGCAGTACTTC
NA,TRBJ2-1,TRBD2,TRBV10-3,CAISESIVQRGNNEQFF,TGTGCCATCAGTGAGTCGATTGTCCAGCGGGGGAACAATGAGCAGTTCTTC
many,TRBJ1-5,NA,TRBV6-1,CASSPRALTSNQPQHF,TGTGCCAGCAGTCCCCGGGCCCTTACTAGCAATCAGCCCCAGCATTTT